A single sample is the source of the 5 T cell receptor beta chains below, sequenced in a study of blood T cell repertoires in COVID-19 (dated by TCRdb to between 2020 and 2021). The library relied on the immunoSEQ multiplex PCR assay. TCRdb re-hosts the immuneACCESS table, in-frame sequences only. Its copies lack some clones; in the studies checked, an unresolved V gene accounts for under half of them, and the cause for the rest is not known. In all, the sample holds about 360,000 clones, and 70% to 90% of those were seen once. The ten largest clones take up roughly 7.2% of the sample. Material: peripheral blood. The receptors stem from an older woman with COVID-19, enrolled during active disease.

The chain uses TRBV18 and TRBJ1-1; D gene ambiguous. Trimming cost V 2 bases and J 1 base, with 8 bases left between them. CDR3 size: 14 residues. The germline gives CDR1 KGHSH, CDR2 LQKENI. The CDR3 loop is CASSPTEGNTEAFF. The DNA for the CDR3 is TGTGCCAGCTCACCAACGGAGGGGAACACTGAAGCTTTCTTT.

This sequence joins TRBV30 and TRBJ2-2, with a possible D match to TRBD2 (5 bases). V lost 5 bases to trimming and J lost 1 base, with 5 bases between them. CDR1 GTSNPN and CDR2 SVGIG come from the germline V gene (reference sequence). The CDR3 totals 12 residues. Here the CDR3 reads CAWGLNTGELFF. CDR3 nucleotides: TGTGCCTGGGGACTGAACACCGGGGAGCTGTTTTTT.

The V and J genes are TRBV6-2 or TRBV6-3 and TRBJ2-1; a weak D match, TRBD1 (5 bases). CDR3 length: 15 amino acids. Germline V gene lookup returns CDR1 MNHEY and CDR2 SVGEGT. Trimming removed 5 bases from V and 4 bases from J, with 15 bases in between. CDR3 in DNA: TGTGCCAGCAGTCGCACTCCGAACAGGTACAATGAGCAGTTCTTC. This codes for CASSRTPNRYNEQFF.

This sequence joins TRBV7-2 and TRBJ1-2, with no clear D. Germline loops: CDR1 SGHTA, CDR2 FQGNSA. The CDR3 loop spans 13 amino acids. V shed 5 bases and J shed 5 bases, with 12 bases lying between them. CDR3 sequence (DNA): TGTGCCAGCAGCCAGACCGACTGGTATGGCTACACCTTC. Protein product: CASSQTDWYGYTF.

The chain joins TRBV7-8 to TRBJ1-5; 7 nucleotides line up with TRBD1. The CDR3 loop spans 14 amino acids. Germline CDR1 and CDR2: SGHVS and FQNEAQ. V lost 5 bases to trimming and J lost 5 bases; unmatched junction nucleotides: 6. The CDR3 region is CASSLDREYQPQHF. CDR3 coding DNA: TGTGCCAGCAGCCTAGACAGGGAATATCAGCCCCAGCATTTT. The whole variable domain, remainder taken from reference TRBV7-8 and TRBJ1-5, is GAGVSQSPRYKVAKRGQDVALRCDPISGHVSLFWYQQALGQGPEFLTYFQNEAQLDKSGLPSDRFFAERPEGSVSTLKIQRTQQEDSAVYLCASSLDREYQPQHFGDGTRLSIL.